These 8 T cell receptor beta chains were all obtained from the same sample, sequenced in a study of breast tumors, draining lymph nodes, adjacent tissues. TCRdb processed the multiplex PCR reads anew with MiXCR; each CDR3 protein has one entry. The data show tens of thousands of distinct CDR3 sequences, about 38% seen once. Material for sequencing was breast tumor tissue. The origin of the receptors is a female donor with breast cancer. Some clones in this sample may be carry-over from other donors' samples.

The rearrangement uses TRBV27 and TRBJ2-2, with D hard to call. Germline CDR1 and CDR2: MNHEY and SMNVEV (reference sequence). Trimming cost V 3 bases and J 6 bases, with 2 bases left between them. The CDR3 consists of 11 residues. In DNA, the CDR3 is TGTGCCAGCAGTTTCGCCGGGGAGCTGTTTTTT. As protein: CASSFAGELFF.

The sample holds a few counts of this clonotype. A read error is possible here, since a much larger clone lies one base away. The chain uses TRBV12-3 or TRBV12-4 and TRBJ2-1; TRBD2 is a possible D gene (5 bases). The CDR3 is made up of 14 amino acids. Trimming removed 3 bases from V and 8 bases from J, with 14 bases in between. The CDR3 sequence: CASSFVGGADEQFF. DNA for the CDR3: TGTGCCAGCAGTTTCGTGGGCGGAGCGGATGAGCAGTTCTTC.

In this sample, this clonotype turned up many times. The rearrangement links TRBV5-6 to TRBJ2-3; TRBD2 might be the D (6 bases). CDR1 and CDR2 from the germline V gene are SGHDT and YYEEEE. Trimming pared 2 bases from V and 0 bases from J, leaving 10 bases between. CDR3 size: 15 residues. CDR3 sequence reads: CASSLRRDSTDTQYF. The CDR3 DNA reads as TGTGCCAGCAGCTTAAGGAGGGATAGCACAGATACGCAGTATTTT.

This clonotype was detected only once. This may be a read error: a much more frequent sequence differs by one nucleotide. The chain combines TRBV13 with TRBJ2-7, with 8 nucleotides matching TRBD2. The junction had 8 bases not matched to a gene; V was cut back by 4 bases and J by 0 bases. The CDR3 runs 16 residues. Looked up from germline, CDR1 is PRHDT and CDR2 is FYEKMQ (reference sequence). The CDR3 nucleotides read TGTGCCAGCAGCTATCATACAGGGACTAGCTCCTACGAGCAGTACTTC. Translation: CASSYHTGTSSYEQYF.

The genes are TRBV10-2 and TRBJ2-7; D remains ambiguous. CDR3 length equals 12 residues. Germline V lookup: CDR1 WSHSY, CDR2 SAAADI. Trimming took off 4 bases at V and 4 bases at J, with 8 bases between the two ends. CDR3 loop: CASSVKGYEQYF. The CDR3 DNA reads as TGCGCCAGCAGTGTGAAGGGTTACGAGCAGTACTTC.

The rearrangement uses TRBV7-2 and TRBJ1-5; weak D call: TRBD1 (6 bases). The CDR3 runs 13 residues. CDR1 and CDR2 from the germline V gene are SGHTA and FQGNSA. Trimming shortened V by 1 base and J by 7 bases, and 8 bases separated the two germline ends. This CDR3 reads CASSLGQGQPQHF. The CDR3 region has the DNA TGTGCCAGCAGCTTAGGCCAGGGGCAGCCCCAGCATTTT.

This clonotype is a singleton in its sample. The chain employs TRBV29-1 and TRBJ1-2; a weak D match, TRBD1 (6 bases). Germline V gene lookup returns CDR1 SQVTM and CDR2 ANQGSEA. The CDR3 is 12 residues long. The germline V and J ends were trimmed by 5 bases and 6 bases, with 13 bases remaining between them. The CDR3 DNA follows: TGCAGCGTTAGCAGGGGTAATGATGGCTACACCTTC. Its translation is CSVSRGNDGYTF.

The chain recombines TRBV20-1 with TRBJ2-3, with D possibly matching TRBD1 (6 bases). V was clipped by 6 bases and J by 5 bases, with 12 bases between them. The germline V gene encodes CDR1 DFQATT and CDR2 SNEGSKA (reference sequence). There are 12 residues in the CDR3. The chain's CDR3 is CSAYGQQDTQYF. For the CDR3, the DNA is TGCAGTGCATATGGACAGCAAGATACGCAGTATTTT.